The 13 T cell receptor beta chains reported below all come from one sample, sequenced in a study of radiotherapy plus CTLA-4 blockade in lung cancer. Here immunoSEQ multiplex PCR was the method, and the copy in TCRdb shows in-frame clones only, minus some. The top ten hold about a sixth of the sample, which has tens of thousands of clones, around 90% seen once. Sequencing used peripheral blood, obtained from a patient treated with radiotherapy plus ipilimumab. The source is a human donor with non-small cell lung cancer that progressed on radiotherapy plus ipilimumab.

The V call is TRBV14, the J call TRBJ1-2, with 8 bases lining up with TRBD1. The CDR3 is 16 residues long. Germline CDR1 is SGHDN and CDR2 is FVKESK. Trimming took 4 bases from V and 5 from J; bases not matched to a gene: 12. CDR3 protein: CASSPQTGVEGYGYTF. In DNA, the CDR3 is TGTGCCAGCAGCCCCCAGACAGGGGTTGAGGGTTATGGCTACACCTTC.

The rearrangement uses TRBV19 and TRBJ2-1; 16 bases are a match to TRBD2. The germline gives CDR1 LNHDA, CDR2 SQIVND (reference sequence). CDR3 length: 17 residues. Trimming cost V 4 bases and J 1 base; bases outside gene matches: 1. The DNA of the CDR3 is TGTGCCAGTAGTAAGGGACTAGCGGGAGGGTCCTACAATGAGCAGTTCTTC. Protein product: CASSKGLAGGSYNEQFF.

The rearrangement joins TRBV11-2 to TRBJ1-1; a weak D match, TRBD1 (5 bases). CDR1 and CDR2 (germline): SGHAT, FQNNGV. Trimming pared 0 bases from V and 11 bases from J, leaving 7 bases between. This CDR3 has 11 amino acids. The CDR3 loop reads CASSLEGLAFF. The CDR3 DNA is TGTGCCAGCAGCTTAGAGGGGCTCGCTTTCTTT.

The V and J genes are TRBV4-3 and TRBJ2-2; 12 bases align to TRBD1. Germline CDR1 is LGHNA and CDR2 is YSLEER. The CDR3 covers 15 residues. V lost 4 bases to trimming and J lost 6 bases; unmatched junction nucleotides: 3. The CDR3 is CASSPGQGAAGELFF. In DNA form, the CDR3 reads TGCGCCAGCAGCCCGGGACAGGGGGCGGCCGGGGAGCTGTTTTTT.

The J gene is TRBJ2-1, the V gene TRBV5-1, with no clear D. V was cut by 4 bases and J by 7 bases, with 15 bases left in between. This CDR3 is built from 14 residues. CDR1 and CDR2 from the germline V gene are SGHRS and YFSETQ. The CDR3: CASSVGPAGNEQFF. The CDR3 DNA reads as TGCGCCAGCAGCGTGGGCCCCGCCGGGAATGAGCAGTTCTTC.

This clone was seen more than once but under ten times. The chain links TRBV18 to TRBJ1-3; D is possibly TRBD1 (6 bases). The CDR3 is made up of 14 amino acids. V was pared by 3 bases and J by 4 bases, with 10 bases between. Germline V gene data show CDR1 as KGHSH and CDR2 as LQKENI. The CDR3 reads CASSPTGYGNTIYF. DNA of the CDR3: TGTGCCAGCTCACCCACAGGGTACGGAAACACCATATATTTT.

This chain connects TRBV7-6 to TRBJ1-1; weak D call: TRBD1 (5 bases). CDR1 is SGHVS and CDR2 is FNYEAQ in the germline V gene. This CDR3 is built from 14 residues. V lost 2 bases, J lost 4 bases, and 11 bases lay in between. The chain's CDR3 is CASSLLRGVTEAFF. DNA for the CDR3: TGTGCCAGCAGCTTACTTCGGGGGGTCACTGAAGCTTTCTTT.

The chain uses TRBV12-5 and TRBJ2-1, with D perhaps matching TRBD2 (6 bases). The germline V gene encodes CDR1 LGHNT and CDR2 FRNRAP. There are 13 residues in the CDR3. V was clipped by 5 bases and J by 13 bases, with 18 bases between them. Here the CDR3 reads CASGPGTEEGQFF. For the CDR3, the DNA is TGTGCTAGTGGTCCTGGGACGGAGGAGGGACAGTTCTTC.

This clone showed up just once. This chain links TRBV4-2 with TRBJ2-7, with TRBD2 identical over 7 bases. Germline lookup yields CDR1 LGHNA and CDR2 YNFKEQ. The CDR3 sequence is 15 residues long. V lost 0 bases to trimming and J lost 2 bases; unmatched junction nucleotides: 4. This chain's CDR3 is CASSQEEAGAYEQYF. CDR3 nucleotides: TGTGCCAGCAGCCAAGAAGAGGCGGGAGCCTACGAGCAGTACTTC.

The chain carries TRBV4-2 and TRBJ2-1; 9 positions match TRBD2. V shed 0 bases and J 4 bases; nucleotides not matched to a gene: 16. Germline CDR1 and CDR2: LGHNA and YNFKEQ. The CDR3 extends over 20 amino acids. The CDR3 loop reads CASSQDRGWGGLAYYNEQFF. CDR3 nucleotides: TGTGCCAGCAGCCAAGATCGAGGTTGGGGTGGACTAGCGTATTACAATGAGCAGTTCTTC.

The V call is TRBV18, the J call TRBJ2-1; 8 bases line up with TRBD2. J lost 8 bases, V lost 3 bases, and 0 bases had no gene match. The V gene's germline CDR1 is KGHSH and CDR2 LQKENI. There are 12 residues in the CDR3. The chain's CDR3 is CASSPTSDEQFF. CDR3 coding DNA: TGTGCCAGCTCACCGACTAGCGATGAGCAGTTCTTC.

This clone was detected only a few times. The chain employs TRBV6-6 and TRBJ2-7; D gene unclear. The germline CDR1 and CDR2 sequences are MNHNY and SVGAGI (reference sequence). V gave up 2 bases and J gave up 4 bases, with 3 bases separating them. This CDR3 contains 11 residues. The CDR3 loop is CASSYRYEQYF. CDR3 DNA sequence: TGTGCCAGCAGTTACCGTTACGAGCAGTACTTC.

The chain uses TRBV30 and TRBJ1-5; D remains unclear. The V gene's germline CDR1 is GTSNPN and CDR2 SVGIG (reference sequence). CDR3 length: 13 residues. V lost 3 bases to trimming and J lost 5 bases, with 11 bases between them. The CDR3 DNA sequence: TGTGCCTGGAGCCTATCCCGGGATCAGCCCCAGCATTTT. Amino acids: CAWSLSRDQPQHF.